This T cell receptor (beta chain) was sequenced in a study of T cell responses to AZD1222 COVID-19 vaccine. The CDR3 contains 13 residues. Germline V lookup: CDR1 LNHDA, CDR2 SQIVND (reference sequence). V was trimmed by 1 base and J by 10 bases, leaving 13 bases between them. With regard to this clone: Its matching antigen is unknown.

General study points: Just a handful of AZD1222 recipients were seropositive at baseline. An increase in Spike-specific TCR breadth and depth was observed after two AZD1222 doses. Nearly half of spike-specific TCRs reportedly target unmutated variant regions. The span of vaccine-associated CD4 TCRs extended across spike, with dominance at 160-218 and 743-854.

TCRdb's copy holds only in-frame clones and misses some; the assay was immunoSEQ multiplex PCR. The repertoire holds 110,000 to 150,000 clones, with 80% to 95% as singletons. The sequencing here drew on peripheral blood, taken on day 0 of AZD1222 vaccination. The genes are TRBV19 and TRBJ1-2; TRBD1 might be the D (5 bases). The sequence derives from an adult in good health. The CDR3 here is CASSIGPGTLYTF. CDR3 DNA: TGTGCCAGTAGTATAGGGCCGGGGACTCTCTACACCTTC.